The sequence of this T cell receptor beta chain was determined in a study of blood T cell repertoires in COVID-19. Produced via immunoSEQ multiplex PCR; TCRdb's table is partial and in-frame only. The sample lists 130,000 or so clones; around 80% were seen once. The CDR3 contains 15 residues. Germline CDR1 LGHDT, CDR2 YNNKEL (reference sequence). Between the trimmed V and J ends, which lost 0 bases and 12 bases, there was a span of 15 bases. The sequence came from a man aged 40-49 years with acute COVID-19. Sequenced sample: PBMCs or T cells enriched from blood (not recorded which). The V gene is TRBV3-1 (or the pseudogene TRBV3-2), the J gene TRBJ1-6; possible D gene TRBD1, 5 bases. Here the CDR3 reads CASSQDRGKEIPLHF. In DNA form, the CDR3 reads TGTGCCAGCAGCCAAGATAGGGGTAAGGAGATACCCCTCCACTTT.